Below, 8 T cell receptor beta chains from the same sample are listed, as sequenced in a study of cytomegalovirus exposure and HLA in healthy donors. Primers included in the PCR were 60 Vbeta and 13 Jbeta primers. TCRdb's copy holds only in-frame clones and misses some; the assay was immunoSEQ multiplex PCR. The sample records roughly 120,000 clones, 65% to 80% being singletons. The sample was PBMCs. These receptors were collected from a human donor in good health.

The rearrangement joins TRBV6-6 to TRBJ1-5, with TRBD1 identical over 9 bases. V lost 5 bases and J lost 5; bases outside the gene matches: 10. CDR1 and CDR2 (germline): MNHNY, SVGAGI (reference sequence). This CDR3 comprises 16 residues. The CDR3 nucleotides read TGTGCCAGCAGTCCTTTGGACAGGGGTGGTGATCAGCCCCAGCATTTT. It is translated as CASSPLDRGGDQPQHF.

There are a few counts of this clone. V is TRBV30 and J is TRBJ2-7, with 9 positions matching TRBD1. V lost 5 bases and J lost 12; bases outside the gene matches: 8. The CDR3 totals 11 residues. Germline CDR1 is GTSNPN and CDR2 is SVGIG (reference sequence). The CDR3 nucleotides read TGTGCCTGGGAGAGATCGGGACAGGGGTACTTC. It encodes CAWERSGQGYF.

The J gene is TRBJ2-1, the V gene TRBV7-9, with D maybe TRBD2 (6 bases). V was trimmed by 5 bases and J by 4 bases, leaving 12 bases between them. CDR1 is SEHNR, CDR2 FQNEAQ, per germline (reference sequence). The CDR3 sequence is 14 residues long. CDR3 bases: TGTGCCAGCAGCACGGGACTCGCTTACAATGAGCAGTTCTTC. Encoded protein: CASSTGLAYNEQFF.

In this sample, this clone turned up a few times. This rearrangement joins TRBV28 to TRBJ1-6; 8 nucleotides align to TRBD1. The CDR3 loop spans 13 amino acids. Germline assignment: CDR1 MDHEN and CDR2 SYDVKM. Trimming took 4 bases from V and 12 from J; bases not matched to a gene: 5. This chain's CDR3 is CASSYQGAQPLHF. CDR3 DNA sequence: TGTGCCAGCAGTTATCAGGGGGCGCAACCCCTCCACTTT.

The chain carries TRBV28 and TRBJ1-2; 11 nucleotides agree with TRBD1. V shed 3 bases and J 4 bases; nucleotides not matched to a gene: 4. Germline lookup yields CDR1 MDHEN and CDR2 SYDVKM. CDR3 length: 15 amino acids. The CDR3 loop reads CASSFGTGGGYGYTF. In nucleotides, the CDR3 is TGTGCCAGCAGTTTCGGGACAGGGGGTGGCTATGGCTACACCTTC.

The gene calls are TRBV7-9 and TRBJ1-4; D is perhaps TRBD1 (5 bases). Trimming left V 5 bases short and J 4 bases short, with 14 bases between. From germline, CDR1 is SEHNR and CDR2 FQNEAQ (reference sequence). This CDR3 is 15 amino acids long. CDR3 nucleotide sequence: TGTGCCAGCAGCCCTCAGGGTGGAGTTAATGAAAAACTGTTTTTT. It codes for CASSPQGGVNEKLFF. The full variable domain, completed using reference TRBV7-9 and TRBJ1-4, is DTGVSQNPRHKITKRGQNVTFRCDPISEHNRLYWYRQTLGQGPEFLTYFQNEAQLEKSRLLSDRFSAERPKGSFSTLEIQRTEQGDSAMYLCASSPQGGVNEKLFFGSGTQLSVL.

V gene TRBV4-1 combines with J gene TRBJ2-2, with 9 bases aligning to TRBD1. The CDR3 is 16 residues long. Germline V gives CDR1 MGHRA, CDR2 YSYEKL. V lost 1 base to trimming and J lost 7 bases; unmatched junction nucleotides: 7. The CDR3 coding sequence is TGCGCCAGCAGCCAAGTGGAGGACAGGGGAATCGGGGAGCTGTTTTTT. Protein sequence: CASSQVEDRGIGELFF.

The rearrangement links TRBV19 to TRBJ1-5; D is unresolved. V was trimmed by 8 bases and J by 0 bases, leaving 17 bases between them. Germline CDR1 reads LNHDA; CDR2 reads SQIVND (reference sequence). This CDR3 has 16 residues. The CDR3 spells CASGEEGLFSNQPQHF. The CDR3 DNA is TGTGCCAGTGGTGAGGAGGGATTATTTAGCAATCAGCCCCAGCATTTT.